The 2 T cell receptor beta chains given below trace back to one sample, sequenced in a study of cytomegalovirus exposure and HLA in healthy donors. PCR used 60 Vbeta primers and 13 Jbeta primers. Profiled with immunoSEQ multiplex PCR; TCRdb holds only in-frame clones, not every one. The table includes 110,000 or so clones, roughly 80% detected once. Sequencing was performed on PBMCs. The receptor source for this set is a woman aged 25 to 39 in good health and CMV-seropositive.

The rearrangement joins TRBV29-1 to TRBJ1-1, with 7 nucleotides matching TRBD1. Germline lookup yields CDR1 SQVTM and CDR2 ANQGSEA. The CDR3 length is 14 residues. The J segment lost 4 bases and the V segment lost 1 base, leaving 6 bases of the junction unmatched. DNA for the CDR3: TGCAGCGTTGAAGGACAGGGTGGGAGCACTGAAGCTTTCTTT. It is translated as CSVEGQGGSTEAFF.

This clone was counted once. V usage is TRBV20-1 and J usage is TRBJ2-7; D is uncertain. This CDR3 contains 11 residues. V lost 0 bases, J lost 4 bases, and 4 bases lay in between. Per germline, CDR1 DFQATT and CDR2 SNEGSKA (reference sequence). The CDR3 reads CSARDPYEQYF. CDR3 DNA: TGCAGTGCTAGAGATCCGTACGAGCAGTACTTC.